A selection of T cell receptor beta chains follows, all from one sample in a study of response to subunit inactivated influenza vaccine. TCRdb reanalysed the RT-PCR reads using MiXCR and keeps one entry per CDR3 protein. The sample holds about 700,000 distinct CDR3 sequences, approximately 15% seen once. The sequenced sample was PBMCs from blood, obtained 14 to 15 days before vaccination. These TCRs come from a man aged 50 to 59 who received an inactivated influenza vaccine. Each CDR3 is given with its conserved first and last residue. The D gene is left open where the match is weak. Clone size appears in some rows only: once, few, many, or a class for an expanded clone.

d_gene,abundance,v_gene,j_gene,CDR3nt,CDR3aa
TRBD1,NA,TRBV6-6,TRBJ2-5,TGTGCCAGCAGTTCCAGGGGGCGGGAGACCCAGTACTTC,CASSSRGRETQYF
TRBD2,NA,TRBV5-1,TRBJ2-1,TGCGCCAGCAGCCCCTCTCGGACTAGCGGTAGCAATGAGCAGTTCTTC,CASSPSRTSGSNEQFF
NA,few,TRBV5-1,TRBJ2-7,TGCGCCAGCAGCTTAAAACTAGCCGGGTACGAGCAGTACTTC,CASSLKLAGYEQYF
NA,NA,TRBV3-1,TRBJ1-5,TGTGCCAGCAGCCAAGGGCCAGTGTATAGCAATCAGCCCCAGCATTTT,CASSQGPVYSNQPQHF
NA,NA,TRBV20-1,TRBJ2-7,TGCAGTGCTAGAGAACCCACGAGCTCCTACGAGCAGTACTTC,CSAREPTSSYEQYF
NA,few,TRBV5-1,TRBJ2-1,TGCGCCAGCAGGCTAGTCAATGAGCAGTTCTTC,CASRLVNEQFF
NA,many,TRBV10-3,TRBJ2-2,TGTGCCATCGGGGGTGCCAGGAAAGACACCGGGGAGCTGTTTTTT,CAIGGARKDTGELFF
NA,NA,TRBV5-1,TRBJ2-7,TGCGCCAGCAGCTTTTCTGCGGAGACCTACGAGCAGTACTTC,CASSFSAETYEQYF
NA,few,TRBV28,TRBJ1-5,TGTGCCAGCAGTTTCTTGGATCGGCGCAATCAGCCCCAGCATTTT,CASSFLDRRNQPQHF
NA,NA,TRBV10-3,TRBJ2-3,TGTGCCATCAGCCTCGACTCCCTAAATACGCAGTATTTT,CAISLDSLNTQYF
TRBD2,few,TRBV2,TRBJ2-1,TGTGCCAGCAGTGAATCGGGAGGGAGCATCCCCCTTTATGAGCAGTTCTTC,CASSESGGSIPLYEQFF
NA,NA,TRBV12-3/TRBV12-4,TRBJ1-5,TGTGCCAGCAGTTTCGGGGGTTTCTGGGCGAATCAGCCCCAGCATTTT,CASSFGGFWANQPQHF
NA,few,TRBV6-5,TRBJ2-5,TGTGCCAGCAGTTACGAGGCGCGCGGAGAGACCCAGTACTTC,CASSYEARGETQYF
NA,few,TRBV27,TRBJ2-7,TGTGCCAGCAGTTTTGATTCCTCCAGCTCCTACGAGCAGTACTTC,CASSFDSSSSYEQYF
TRBD2,NA,TRBV20-1,TRBJ2-5,TGCAGTGCTAGTCCCAGCGGGGACCTACAAGAGACCCAGTACTTC,CSASPSGDLQETQYF
NA,NA,TRBV12-3/TRBV12-4,TRBJ2-2,TGTGCCAGCAGTTTAGTCCCGGGGTCCGGGGAGCTGTTTTTT,CASSLVPGSGELFF
TRBD2,many,TRBV28,TRBJ2-7,TGTGCCAGCAGCTTAGCGGGAACAGAGCAGTACTTC,CASSLAGTEQYF
NA,NA,TRBV10-3,TRBJ1-1,TGTGCCATCAGTGAGCGCGTATCAAGCAGGGGTGCAGCTTTCTTT,CAISERVSSRGAAFF
NA,many,TRBV10-2,TRBJ1-2,TGCGCCACCGCGGGCGCGGGGATTAACTATGGCTACACCTTC,CATAGAGINYGYTF
NA,few,TRBV28,TRBJ2-7,TGTGCCAGCAGTTTGTCAGGGAGTTTGGGCGAGCAGTACTTC,CASSLSGSLGEQYF
TRBD1,NA,TRBV10-3,TRBJ2-5,TGTGCCATCAGCCCGACAGGGAAGGGGCAAGAGACCCAGTACTTC,CAISPTGKGQETQYF
TRBD1,many,TRBV2,TRBJ1-5,TGTGCCAGCAGTGGGACAGGAATTAATCAGCCCCAGCATTTT,CASSGTGINQPQHF
TRBD1,NA,TRBV6-2/TRBV6-3,TRBJ2-5,TGTGCCAGCACCACGCGACAGGGCCGAGGGACCCAGTACTTC,CASTTRQGRGTQYF
NA,many,TRBV29-1,TRBJ2-1,TGCAGCGTTATACAGTACAATGAGCAGTTCTTC,CSVIQYNEQFF